One sample yielded the 19 T cell receptor beta chains listed below, sequenced in a study of T-cell memory formation after mild COVID-19. One entry per CDR3 protein, called by TCRdb with MiXCR from the 5' RACE reads. The sample lists a few hundred thousand distinct CDR3 sequences, 25% occurring once. Sequencing was performed on PBMCs or a T cell subset sorted from them (not recorded which). These receptors all come from an adult woman who had mild COVID-19 (a few samples of this study predate the infection). Cell type and time point are not known.

The V gene is TRBV9, the J gene TRBJ2-1; D is ambiguous. The CDR3 covers 13 residues. Per the germline V gene, CDR1 is SGDLS and CDR2 is YYNGEE. V shed 1 base and J shed 5 bases, with 7 bases lying between them. The CDR3 sequence is CASSVYTDNEQFF. The CDR3 nucleotides are TGTGCCAGCAGCGTATATACGGACAATGAGCAGTTCTTC.

The chain has TRBV3-1 and TRBJ1-2; D unresolved. The CDR3 has 10 residues. Trimming removed 5 bases from V and 8 bases from J, with 6 bases in between. CDR1 LGHDT and CDR2 YNNKEL come from the germline V gene (reference sequence). The CDR3 bases are TGTGCCAGCAGCGTCGGAGGCTACACCTTC. Protein product: CASSVGGYTF.

This clonotype was seen at least ten times. The genes are TRBV6-2 or TRBV6-3 and TRBJ2-2; D call uncertain. CDR1 and CDR2 from the germline V gene are MNHEY and SVGEGT. V was cut by 0 bases and J by 5 bases, with 4 bases left in between. The CDR3 is 13 amino acids. The CDR3 spells CASSYSGTGELFF. DNA of the CDR3: TGTGCCAGCAGTTACTCCGGAACCGGGGAGCTGTTTTTT.

The rearrangement links TRBV9 to TRBJ2-7, with D maybe TRBD2 (6 bases). The CDR3 runs to 15 residues. CDR1 is SGDLS, CDR2 YYNGEE, per germline. The germline V and J ends were trimmed by 0 bases and 0 bases, with 10 bases remaining between them. The CDR3 DNA reads TGTGCCAGCAGCGTAGACGGGGGATCCTCCTACGAGCAGTACTTC. Amino acid sequence: CASSVDGGSSYEQYF.

This clonotype turned up a few times. The chain employs TRBV24-1 and TRBJ2-3; TRBD2 might be the D (6 bases). Germline CDR1 KGHDR, CDR2 SFDVKD. The V gene lost 0 bases and the J gene lost 0 bases, with 6 bases spanning the gap. The CDR3 extends over 15 amino acids. CDR3 loop: CATSDLGTSTDTQYF. The CDR3 bases are TGTGCCACCAGTGATTTGGGGACTAGCACAGATACGCAGTATTTT.

J is TRBJ2-2 and V is TRBV7-3, with D uncertain. Germline V lookup: CDR1 SGHTA, CDR2 FQGTGA. V dropped 5 bases and J dropped 7 bases, with 14 bases sitting between them. CDR3 length: 14 residues. CDR3 amino acids: CASSPNPDGGELFF. The CDR3 DNA is TGTGCCAGCAGCCCCAACCCGGACGGCGGGGAGCTGTTTTTT.

V is TRBV12-3 or TRBV12-4 and J is TRBJ2-6; 8 bases map to TRBD2. V shed 3 bases, J shed 0 bases, and the junction held 4 bases outside the gene matches. This CDR3 has 17 residues. Here the CDR3 reads CASSLLAGLSGANVLTF. The CDR3 DNA reads as TGTGCCAGCAGTTTGTTAGCGGGGCTCTCTGGGGCCAACGTCCTGACTTTC.

The chain uses TRBV7-2 and TRBJ2-7; 8 bases agree with TRBD1. CDR1 is SGHTA and CDR2 is FQGNSA in the germline V gene. V was clipped by 6 bases and J by 0 bases; unmatched bases: 7. This CDR3 has 15 amino acids. The CDR3: CASSLNTGGSYEQYF. CDR3 sequence (DNA): TGTGCCAGCAGTCTTAACACAGGGGGCTCCTACGAGCAGTACTTC. Full variable domain (outside the CDR3, taken from reference TRBV7-2 and TRBJ2-7): GAGVSQSPSNKVTEKGKDVELRCDPISGHTALYWYRQSLGQGLEFLIYFQGNSAPDKSGLPSDRFSAERTGGSVSTLTIQRTQQEDSAVYLCASSLNTGGSYEQYFGPGTRLTVT.

The chain couples TRBV19 to TRBJ2-7; D uncertain. Germline CDR1 is LNHDA and CDR2 is SQIVND (reference sequence). Between the trimmed V and J ends, which lost 4 bases and 2 bases, there was a span of 12 bases. The CDR3 runs to 14 residues. The CDR3 spells CASSTYAITYEQYF. The CDR3 DNA reads TGTGCCAGTAGTACGTACGCCATCACCTACGAGCAGTACTTC.

The chain uses TRBV12-3 or TRBV12-4 and TRBJ1-2; no clear D. The CDR3 is 16 residues long. V was pared by 6 bases and J by 0 bases, with 17 bases between. The CDR3 region is CASRRDPGFANYGYTF. In DNA form, the CDR3 reads TGTGCCAGCAGGCGAGATCCGGGATTCGCTAACTATGGCTACACCTTC.

The chain combines TRBV5-1 with TRBJ2-4, with 9 positions matching TRBD1. J lost 6 bases, V lost 3 bases, and 7 bases had no gene match. The CDR3 has 15 residues. Germline lookup yields CDR1 SGHRS and CDR2 YFSETQ. The CDR3 DNA sequence: TGCGCCAGCAGCTGGGGAGGACAGGGGCTAAACATTCAGTACTTC. Translation gives CASSWGGQGLNIQYF.

This clonotype has only a few counts. The J gene is TRBJ2-2, the V gene TRBV12-3 or TRBV12-4; perhaps TRBD2 as D (6 bases). This CDR3 contains 14 residues. V lost 7 bases, J lost 5 bases, and 14 bases lay in between. This CDR3 is CASNPPGVTGELFF. In DNA, the CDR3 is TGTGCCAGCAACCCCCCGGGGGTTACCGGGGAGCTGTTTTTT.

The chain carries TRBV6-2 or TRBV6-3 and TRBJ2-2, with TRBD2 matching over 7 bases. This CDR3 contains 16 residues. V shed 5 bases and J 4 bases; nucleotides not matched to a gene: 10. CDR1 and CDR2 from the germline V gene are MNHEY and SVGEGT. DNA for the CDR3: TGTGCCAGCAGTCCCCCCGGGGGAGGGCTCACCGGGGAGCTGTTTTTT. Protein product: CASSPPGGGLTGELFF.

This clonotype was detected a few times. The V gene is TRBV5-1, the J gene TRBJ2-7; D tentatively reads TRBD1 or TRBD2 (5 bases each). The CDR3 has 15 residues. The germline V and J ends were trimmed by 4 bases and 1 base, with 15 bases remaining between them. The V gene's germline CDR1 is SGHRS and CDR2 YFSETQ. The CDR3 sequence is CASSAPGRSSYEQYF. The CDR3 DNA follows: TGCGCCAGCAGCGCGCCGGGACGGTCATCCTACGAGCAGTACTTC.

The V call is TRBV25-1, the J call TRBJ1-6, with a tentative D call TRBD1 (5 bases). Trimming stripped 4 bases from V and 10 bases from J, with 14 bases between. The CDR3 runs 14 residues. The germline V gene encodes CDR1 MGHDK and CDR2 SYGVNS. Here the CDR3 reads CASSGLGRVSPLHF. The DNA for the CDR3 is TGTGCCAGCAGTGGACTGGGGCGAGTATCACCCCTCCACTTT. The full variable domain, with the rest looked up from reference TRBV25-1 and TRBJ1-6, is EADIYQTPRYLVIGTGKKITLECSQTMGHDKMYWYQQDPGMELHLIHYSYGVNSTEKGDLSSESTVSRIRTEHFPLTLESARPSHTSQYLCASSGLGRVSPLHFGNGTRLTVT.

This clonotype was seen more than once but under ten times. V and J are TRBV12-3 or TRBV12-4 and TRBJ2-4, with D uncertain. The CDR3 has 15 amino acids. The ends were cut back, 3 bases at V and 0 bases at J, with 9 bases in the middle. CDR3 region: CASSFLTRAKNIQYF. The CDR3 DNA sequence: TGTGCCAGCAGTTTCTTAACACGAGCCAAAAACATTCAGTACTTC.

The gene calls are TRBV5-4 and TRBJ2-1; TRBD1 aligns across 7 bases. With V trimmed by 2 bases and J by 10 bases, 0 bases remained unmatched. Germline CDR1 reads SGHNT; CDR2 reads YYREEE (reference sequence). The CDR3 extends over 11 amino acids. The CDR3 is CASSFRGEQFF. CDR3 coding DNA: TGTGCCAGCAGCTTCAGGGGGGAGCAGTTCTTC.

Many counts were recorded for this clonotype. The chain links TRBV12-3 or TRBV12-4 to TRBJ2-1; 14 nucleotides match TRBD2. The CDR3 has 16 amino acids. After removal of 1 base from V and 8 bases from J, the junction contained 4 bases not matched to a gene. This chain's CDR3 is CASSLGTSGGYHEQFF. CDR3 DNA sequence: TGTGCCAGCAGTTTAGGGACTAGCGGGGGGTATCATGAGCAGTTCTTC.

This chain links TRBV12-3 or TRBV12-4 with TRBJ1-5; the D gene is possibly TRBD1 (6 bases). The CDR3 covers 15 residues. Between the trimmed V and J ends, which lost 2 bases and 6 bases, there was a span of 14 bases. The CDR3 spells CASSLKAGVGQPQHF. The CDR3, as DNA: TGTGCCAGCAGTTTAAAGGCAGGGGTCGGTCAGCCCCAGCATTTT.